Below, 15 T cell receptor beta chains from the same sample are listed, as sequenced in a study of cytomegalovirus exposure and HLA in healthy donors. Produced via immunoSEQ multiplex PCR; TCRdb's table is partial and in-frame only. Of some 87,000 clones in the sample, roughly 96% were seen once. Input material: PBMCs. These receptors were collected from a woman younger than 30 in good health and CMV-seronegative.

The chain uses TRBV5-1 and TRBJ1-1; D is ambiguous. With 4 bases removed from V and 5 bases from J, the gap between germline ends came to 9 bases. The CDR3 is made up of 12 amino acids. Germline V gene data show CDR1 as SGHRS and CDR2 as YFSETQ. The CDR3 here is CASSPLGTEAFF. The DNA of the CDR3 is TGCGCCAGCAGCCCCCTCGGGACTGAAGCTTTCTTT.

The J gene is TRBJ1-3, the V gene TRBV10-3; the D gene is possibly TRBD1 (6 bases). The germline V gene encodes CDR1 ENHRY and CDR2 SYGVKD. This CDR3 has 13 amino acids. Trimming cost V 7 bases and J 1 base, with 8 bases left between them. The CDR3 is CAITQGSGNTIYF. CDR3 coding DNA: TGTGCCATCACCCAGGGGTCTGGAAACACCATATATTTT.

The chain joins TRBV7-6 to TRBJ2-7; 11 bases are shared with TRBD2. The CDR3 covers 21 residues. Germline V gene sequence: CDR1 SGHVS, CDR2 FNYEAQ. The junction had 18 bases not matched to a gene; V was cut back by 1 base and J by 1 base. The CDR3 here is CASSLESPVGLAVFVSYEQYF. CDR3 coding DNA: TGTGCCAGCAGCTTAGAGTCCCCGGTGGGACTAGCGGTCTTTGTTTCCTACGAGCAGTACTTC.

This chain uses TRBV28 with TRBJ2-7; 12 bases fit TRBD1. Germline assignment: CDR1 MDHEN and CDR2 SYDVKM. The CDR3 is made up of 15 amino acids. V lost 2 bases and J lost 4; bases outside the gene matches: 3. The CDR3 loop reads CASSLPGQGAYEQYF. In DNA, the CDR3 is TGTGCCAGCAGTTTACCGGGACAGGGGGCTTACGAGCAGTACTTC. The full variable domain, with the rest looked up from reference TRBV28 and TRBJ2-7, is DVKVTQSSRYLVKRTGEKVFLECVQDMDHENMFWYRQDPGLGLRLIYFSYDVKMKEKGDIPEGYSVSREKKERFSLILESASTNQTSMYLCASSLPGQGAYEQYFGPGTRLTVT.

The CDR3 nucleotides read TGCGCCAGCAGTGATCGCTACTCCTATAATTCACCCCTCCACTTT. Its translation is CASSDRYSYNSPLHF. The chain joins TRBV10-2 to TRBJ1-6; D gene uncertain. The germline V gene encodes CDR1 WSHSY and CDR2 SAAADI. V lost 3 bases to trimming and J lost 0 bases, with 6 bases between them. This CDR3 is built from 15 residues.

The rearrangement joins TRBV6-1 to TRBJ2-2; 9 bases agree with TRBD1. CDR3 size: 15 residues. Trimming cost V 6 bases and J 0 bases; bases outside gene matches: 2. Germline V lookup: CDR1 MNHNS, CDR2 SASEGT. The CDR3, as DNA: TGTGCCAGCAGACAGGGGGCCTCGAACACCGGGGAGCTGTTTTTT. Translating gives CASRQGASNTGELFF.

The chain joins TRBV14 to TRBJ2-3, with 7 bases identical to TRBD2. Germline V gives CDR1 SGHDN, CDR2 FVKESK. V lost 0 bases, J lost 1 base, and 4 bases stayed unmatched. This CDR3 has 16 residues. The CDR3 protein is CASSQDLAERTDTQYF. CDR3 coding DNA: TGTGCCAGCAGCCAAGATCTAGCGGAGCGCACAGATACGCAGTATTTT.

In its sample, this clone was seen once. The chain couples TRBV28 to TRBJ2-1; D is possibly TRBD1 (6 bases). The CDR3 consists of 14 residues. With 3 bases removed from V and 4 bases from J, the gap between germline ends came to 10 bases. Germline CDR1 MDHEN, CDR2 SYDVKM. CDR3 loop: CASSFNGQYNEQFF. The CDR3 nucleotides are TGTGCCAGCAGTTTTAACGGACAGTACAATGAGCAGTTCTTC.

This clone is a singleton in its sample. This chain links TRBV11-2 with TRBJ2-7, with a tentative D call TRBD2 (6 bases). Germline V gene data show CDR1 as SGHAT and CDR2 as FQNNGV. V dropped 4 bases and J dropped 3 bases, with 7 bases sitting between them. This CDR3 contains 12 residues. The CDR3 bases are TGTGCCAGCAGCTCGGGAGTCTACGAGCAGTACTTC. Translation: CASSSGVYEQYF.

This chain connects TRBV7-2 to TRBJ2-7; 7 bases map to TRBD2. Unmatched junction bases numbered 10, after V lost 2 bases and J lost 6 bases. This CDR3 is 15 amino acids long. Germline CDR1 reads SGHTA; CDR2 reads FQGNSA. CDR3 amino acids: CASSLTRTSWGEQYF. The DNA of the CDR3 is TGTGCCAGCAGCTTAACCCGGACTAGTTGGGGCGAGCAGTACTTC.

This clone came up once. CDR3 sequence: CASSQQGTQYF. CDR3 DNA: TGTGCCAGCAGTCAACAGGGAACCCAGTACTTC. The chain recombines TRBV2 with TRBJ2-5, with D perhaps TRBD1 (6 bases). There are 11 residues in the CDR3. The V end lost 5 bases, the J end lost 8 bases, and 9 bases lay between the germline ends. Germline assignment: CDR1 SNHLY and CDR2 FYNNEI.

This chain uses TRBV7-2 with TRBJ1-1, with 7 bases lining up with TRBD1. V shed 5 bases and J 4 bases; nucleotides not matched to a gene: 7. The CDR3 is 14 residues long. CDR1 SGHTA and CDR2 FQGNSA come from the germline V gene. The CDR3 sequence is CASSTLTGSTEAFF. The CDR3 region has the DNA TGTGCCAGCAGCACCCTGACAGGGAGCACTGAAGCTTTCTTT.

The rearrangement uses TRBV6-6 and TRBJ2-1, with 7 bases identical to TRBD2. V was pared by 8 bases and J by 4 bases, with 8 bases of the junction left unmatched. The germline CDR1 and CDR2 sequences are MNHNY and SVGAGI (reference sequence). The CDR3 covers 14 residues. The CDR3 DNA is TGTGCCAGCGATGATCCCGGGGGGTACAATGAGCAGTTCTTC. Translated: CASDDPGGYNEQFF.

The chain combines TRBV29-1 with TRBJ2-5; tentative D call: TRBD2 (5 bases). Trimming shortened V by 6 bases and J by 3 bases, and 20 bases separated the two germline ends. The germline CDR1 and CDR2 sequences are SQVTM and ANQGSEA. The CDR3 extends over 15 amino acids. Here the CDR3 reads CSVPSVGVIKETQYF. The CDR3 DNA is TGCAGCGTCCCCTCTGTCGGGGTTATAAAAGAGACCCAGTACTTC.

This clone came up once. CDR3 amino acids: CASSREAEREPIDTQYF. CDR3 nucleotide sequence: TGTGCCAGCAGTCGAGAGGCGGAGCGGGAGCCCATAGATACGCAGTATTTT. The V gene is TRBV27, the J gene TRBJ2-3; TRBD2 agrees at 8 bases. V lost 5 bases and J lost 5; bases outside the gene matches: 15. The CDR3 is 17 residues long. The germline V gene encodes CDR1 MNHEY and CDR2 SMNVEV (reference sequence).